This T cell receptor (beta chain) was identified in a study of T cell clonotyping in hematopoietic cell transplantation (dated by TCRdb to the early 2020s). At the level of the whole study: Pretransplant samples from recipients were collected after cytoreduction. Patients were recruited between September 2015 and January 2017 and followed until late 2020 or death. A total of some 130 blood samples were collected in the study from roughly 33 consecutive transplant recipients and their related donors.

What the research found in general, with its limitations: Just a small fraction of recipient repertoires overlapped with donor repertoires, and more than 95% appeared de novo at the given depth. The sample size was limited and the cells went unsorted, which meant the CD4 and CD8 repertoire contributions could not be told apart. Broader posttransplant TCR repertoire diversity was predicted by donor and pretransplant recipient Inverse Simpson Index values. A decrease in recipient TCR diversity was observed after transplant, and a progressive increase in pathologically expanded clonotypes was seen from day 30 to day 180.

Details on this clone: What this receptor recognizes is not known. A read error may produce the germline difference seen at one junction end.

According to the germline V gene, CDR1 reads ENHRY and CDR2 reads SYGVKD. The CDR3 starts with the cysteine, ends with the phenylalanine, and has 14 residues. CDR3 DNA only is kept here, 42 bases in frame from base 1. The sample's time point label, decoded: recipient sample about 28 days before transplant, after cytoreduction. Recipient blood was collected about 28 days before transplant and at days 30, 100 and 180 after transplant. Nuclei Lysis Solution was used to extract genomic DNA from fresh or cryopreserved unfractionated peripheral blood mononuclear cells. With the immunoSEQ assay, which is a bias-controlled multiplex PCR relying on V- and J-specific primers, TCR beta CDR3 regions were amplified from genomic DNA. A proprietary barcode and Illumina adapter sequences were added to the CDR3 amplicons in a second PCR step. An Illumina MiSeq instrument was used to sequence the CDR3 libraries. Regarding the original processing steps: Export and quality control were done with immunoSEQ Analyzer 3.0, while downstream analyses used R Bioconductor and Immunarch. Only productive rearrangements within the normalized downsampled data set were used in the calculation of repertoire metrics. Clonotypes larger than 5 templates in the normalized cohort were defined as pathologically expanded. The Inverse Simpson Index served as the measure of repertoire diversity. To capture all clonotypes, the CMV-specificity analyses were run on the non-normalized data set. As stored in TCRdb, this immuneACCESS dataset retains in-frame rearrangements with V and J assigned. A fraction of the clones does not appear; measured against another copy, unresolved V genes explain less than half of the discrepancy, and the remainder lacks a known reason. The V and J calls and clone size are taken from that table; D and trimming were inferred from the DNA. This sample is represented by about 6,900 clones; 95% to 97% of them were singletons. Jointly, the top ten make up about 16% of the sample.

Here the sequenced sample was peripheral blood mononuclear cells, taken before stem cell transplant. This TCR derives from a man in his 70s with acute myeloid leukemia. Some clones in this sample may be carry-over from other donors' samples. The chain is encoded by TRBV10-3 joined to TRBJ1-4; no confident D gene assignment can be made. The nucleotide sequence reads TGTGCCATCCGTGACACCACAACTAATGAAAAACTGTTTTTT. It codes for CAIRDTTTNEKLFF.